The rows below give T cell receptor beta chains drawn from one sample of a study of blood T cell repertoires in COVID-19. TCRdb's copy holds only in-frame clones and misses some; the assay was immunoSEQ multiplex PCR. The sample consists of over 200,000 clones, around 80% of them appearing once. The sample was peripheral blood. The source of these receptors is a woman older than 75 with COVID-19, enrolled during active disease. The CDR3 runs from the conserved cysteine through the conserved F or W. A D gene is named only where the DNA matches it firmly. Clone size is not always given. Where it is, it says once, few, many or a class for expanded clones.

length	size	V	D	J	CDR3	DNA
15	NA	TRBV18	NA	TRBJ1-1	CASSPPTTGYTEAFF	TGTGCCAGCTCACCACCGACTACGGGATACACTGAAGCTTTCTTT
16	NA	TRBV10-3	TRBD1	TRBJ1-1	CAIRTGGVNFNTEAFF	TGTGCCATCAGGACAGGGGGTGTTAATTTTAACACTGAAGCTTTCTTT
12	once	TRBV28	TRBD2	TRBJ2-7	CASSPRTSEQYF	TGTGCCAGCAGCCCGAGGACTAGCGAGCAGTACTTC
14	NA	TRBV5-6	NA	TRBJ1-4	CASSLYRRDEKLFF	TGTGCCAGCAGCTTGTACAGGAGGGATGAAAAACTGTTTTTT
13	NA	TRBV5-4	TRBD1	TRBJ1-2	CASSSDRVGGYTF	TGTGCCAGCAGCTCGGACAGGGTGGGAGGCTACACCTTC
19	NA	TRBV19	TRBD1	TRBJ2-2	CASSRGPGTGARNTGELFF	TGTGCCAGTAGCAGGGGACCCGGGACAGGGGCAAGGAACACCGGGGAGCTGTTTTTT
14	NA	TRBV3-1/TRBV3-2	NA	TRBJ1-1	CASSQADRSTEAFF	TGTGCCAGCAGCCAAGCCGACCGGAGCACTGAAGCTTTCTTT
18	NA	TRBV2	TRBD2	TRBJ2-7	CASIPDPSQREISYEQYF	TGTGCCAGCATTCCAGACCCATCTCAGCGGGAGATTTCCTACGAGCAGTACTTC
13	NA	TRBV12-3/TRBV12-4	NA	TRBJ1-2	CASSFDSPYGYTF	TGTGCCAGCAGTTTCGACAGTCCCTATGGCTACACCTTC
16	once	TRBV2	NA	TRBJ2-3	CASSVGTPTLRDTQYF	TGTGCCAGCAGTGTCGGGACTCCGACTCTGCGGGATACGCAGTATTTT
15	NA	TRBV19	NA	TRBJ2-3	CASSIGGVQGGTQYF	TGTGCCAGTAGTATCGGCGGGGTGCAGGGTGGAACGCAGTATTTT
14	NA	TRBV6-5	NA	TRBJ1-1	CASSYDPGRDEAFF	TGTGCCAGCAGTTACGACCCGGGCAGGGATGAAGCTTTCTTT
14	NA	TRBV6-5	TRBD1	TRBJ2-7	CASMRTGGPYEQYF	TGTGCCAGCATGCGGACAGGGGGCCCCTACGAGCAGTACTTC
13	NA	TRBV5-1	TRBD1	TRBJ1-1	CASSFTGETEAFF	TGCGCCAGCAGCTTCACAGGGGAAACTGAAGCTTTCTTT
15	NA	TRBV7-3	NA	TRBJ1-2	CASSPPTGEWYGYTF	TGTGCCAGCAGCCCTCCAACGGGAGAGTGGTATGGCTACACCTTC
15	NA	TRBV7-2	NA	TRBJ2-1	CASSPSRISYNEQFF	TGTGCCAGCAGCCCTAGTCGGATCTCCTACAATGAGCAGTTCTTC
16	NA	TRBV6-6	NA	TRBJ2-2	CASRHGERLYTGELFF	TGTGCCAGCAGGCATGGTGAGCGGTTATACACCGGGGAGCTGTTTTTT
14	NA	TRBV7-3	TRBD1	TRBJ1-1	CASSPQTGKTEAFF	TGTGCCAGCAGCCCCCAGACAGGGAAGACTGAAGCTTTCTTT
15	NA	TRBV28	TRBD1	TRBJ1-5	CASSLGQVSGQPQHF	TGTGCCAGCAGCCTCGGACAGGTCAGTGGGCAGCCCCAGCATTTT
13	NA	TRBV18	NA	TRBJ1-1	CASSPARDTEAFF	TGTGCCAGCTCACCAGCCAGGGACACTGAAGCTTTCTTT
14	NA	TRBV18	NA	TRBJ2-3	CASSPTEFTDTQYF	TGTGCCAGCTCACCGACAGAATTCACAGATACGCAGTATTTT
16	NA	TRBV18	TRBD2	TRBJ2-2	CASSRGLAENTGELFF	TGTGCCAGCTCACGCGGACTAGCGGAGAACACCGGGGAGCTGTTTTTT
16	NA	TRBV9	TRBD1	TRBJ2-3	CASSVTGQGGTDTQYF	TGTGCCAGCAGCGTCACGGGACAGGGAGGCACAGATACGCAGTATTTT
15	NA	TRBV19	TRBD1	TRBJ1-5	CASSTTGGNNQPQHF	TGTGCCAGTAGTACGACAGGGGGGAACAATCAGCCCCAGCATTTT
15	NA	TRBV13	NA	TRBJ2-5	CASSHLLGVRETQYF	TGTGCCAGCAGCCACTTATTAGGGGTACGCGAGACCCAGTACTTC
15	NA	TRBV2	TRBD2	TRBJ2-3	CASRASGSTGDTQYF	TGTGCCAGCAGAGCTAGCGGTTCAACTGGCGATACGCAGTATTTT
14	NA	TRBV2	NA	TRBJ1-6	CATAPQGYNSPLHF	TGTGCCACAGCCCCACAGGGCTATAATTCACCCCTCCACTTT
15	NA	TRBV6-1	NA	TRBJ1-1	CASSESTGWGTEAFF	TGTGCCAGCAGTGAATCGACAGGCTGGGGGACTGAAGCTTTCTTT
13	NA	TRBV28	NA	TRBJ1-1	CASSRWLGEEAFF	TGTGCCAGCAGTAGGTGGTTGGGCGAAGAAGCTTTCTTT
14	NA	TRBV5-5	NA	TRBJ2-3	CASSFGQGGDTQYF	TGTGCCAGCAGCTTCGGGCAGGGTGGAGATACGCAGTATTTT
15	NA	TRBV2	NA	TRBJ1-2	CASSDGWGINYGYTF	TGTGCCAGCAGTGATGGATGGGGCATCAACTATGGCTACACCTTC
15	NA	TRBV7-2	NA	TRBJ2-2	CASSNRRAATGELFF	TGTGCCAGCAGCAACCGGAGGGCCGCCACCGGGGAGCTGTTTTTT
16	NA	TRBV7-2	NA	TRBJ1-6	CASSFAGGASPSPLHF	TGTGCCAGCAGCTTTGCCGGAGGGGCCAGTCCATCACCCCTCCACTTT
15	NA	TRBV3-1/TRBV3-2	NA	TRBJ2-3	CASSQDPTVADTQYF	TGTGCCAGCAGCCAAGACCCGACAGTCGCAGATACGCAGTATTTT
14	once	TRBV15	NA	TRBJ2-1	CATSRGGTPYEQFF	TGTGCCACCAGCAGAGGGGGGACACCTTATGAGCAGTTCTTC
15	NA	TRBV19	TRBD1	TRBJ1-5	CASSKRGGRNQPQHF	TGTGCCAGTAGTAAAAGAGGGGGCCGCAATCAGCCCCAGCATTTT
16	NA	TRBV4-1	TRBD2	TRBJ2-5	CASRQTPSGTQETQYF	TGCGCCAGCAGACAAACTCCTAGCGGGACCCAAGAGACCCAGTACTTC
15	few	TRBV30	TRBD1	TRBJ2-7	CAWSTLKGQSYEQYF	TGTGCCTGGAGCACCTTGAAGGGACAGTCCTACGAGCAGTACTTC
13	NA	TRBV10-1	NA	TRBJ2-2	CASRQGDTGELFF	TGCGCCAGCAGACAGGGTGACACCGGGGAGCTGTTTTTT
14	NA	TRBV27	NA	TRBJ1-2	CASSLYEAAGGYTF	TGTGCCAGCAGTTTATATGAGGCGGCGGGAGGCTACACCTTC
16	NA	TRBV7-8	TRBD2	TRBJ2-3	CASRSLAGTTGDTQYF	TGTGCCAGCAGATCTCTAGCGGGTACCACAGGGGATACGCAGTATTTT
14	NA	TRBV7-9	NA	TRBJ2-2	CASSSRLNTGELFF	TGTGCCAGCAGCTCTCGACTGAACACCGGGGAGCTGTTTTTT
16	NA	TRBV5-1	TRBD1	TRBJ2-2	CASSFGDRGNTGELFF	TGCGCCAGCAGCTTTGGGGACAGGGGCAACACCGGGGAGCTGTTTTTT
16	NA	TRBV19	TRBD1	TRBJ1-5	CASRDPGQGANQPQHF	TGTGCCAGTAGGGACCCGGGACAGGGGGCTAATCAGCCCCAGCATTTT
15	NA	TRBV5-4	NA	TRBJ1-2	CASSLALGSSDGYTF	TGTGCCAGCAGCTTGGCCCTCGGGTCTAGCGATGGCTACACCTTC
15	NA	TRBV6-5	NA	TRBJ2-1	CASSNTGLLINEQFF	TGTGCCAGCAGTAATACGGGACTCCTAATCAATGAGCAGTTCTTC